Listed below are T cell receptor beta chains from one sample, sequenced in a study of regulatory T cells in long-lasting Graves disease. In TCRdb, the multiplex PCR reads were re-called with MiXCR into one record per CDR3 protein. The table records 350,000 to 500,000 distinct CDR3 sequences, roughly a fifth of them present only once. The sequencing here drew on peripheral blood mononuclear cells (PBMCs), taken when the disease was refractory, from a patient treated with antithyroid drugs. The receptors derive from a female donor with Graves disease. CDR3s include the opening cysteine and the closing phenylalanine or tryptophan. D genes are given only for firm matches. Some rows have no size entry. The others give once, few or many, or a class for an expanded clone.

J gene	V gene	clone size	D gene	CDR3 protein	CDR3 DNA
TRBJ1-3	TRBV20-1	NA	NA	CSATGARSSGNTIYF	TGCAGTGCCACGGGGGCCAGGAGCTCTGGAAACACCATATATTTT
TRBJ2-4	TRBV28	many	TRBD2	CASSLTSGSAKNIQYF	TGTGCCAGCAGTCTGACTAGCGGGAGTGCCAAAAACATTCAGTACTTC
TRBJ1-4	TRBV27	many	TRBD1	CASRLGQTTNEKLFF	TGTGCCAGCAGGCTGGGACAGACAACTAATGAAAAACTGTTTTTT
TRBJ2-1	TRBV19	NA	NA	CASSPSASSYNEQFF	TGTGCCAGTAGCCCGAGCGCAAGCTCCTACAATGAGCAGTTCTTC
TRBJ2-4	TRBV20-1	few	TRBD1	CSAESPTGGAIQYF	TGCAGTGCCGAGAGCCCGACAGGGGGGGCCATTCAGTACTTC
TRBJ1-5	TRBV6-1	many	NA	CASSEFGGQPQHF	TGTGCCAGCAGTGAGTTCGGAGGGCAGCCCCAGCATTTT
TRBJ1-1	TRBV20-1	few	NA	CSAEGGKGTEAFF	TGCAGTGCCGAAGGAGGGAAAGGAACTGAAGCTTTCTTT
TRBJ2-7	TRBV18	few	NA	CASSADTEALGEQYF	TGTGCCAGCTCCGCGGACACCGAGGCGTTAGGCGAGCAGTACTTC
TRBJ2-1	TRBV5-1	NA	NA	CASSLGQHEQFF	TGCGCCAGCAGCTTGGGGCAGCATGAGCAGTTCTTC
TRBJ1-1	TRBV19	NA	NA	CASSILFPPIVMNTEAFF	TGTGCCAGTAGTATCCTGTTCCCGCCCATCGTCATGAACACTGAAGCTTTCTTT
TRBJ1-1	TRBV6-1	few	NA	CASSEARGRVNTEAFF	TGTGCCAGCAGTGAAGCCAGGGGCAGGGTCAACACTGAAGCTTTCTTT
TRBJ1-1	TRBV29-1	NA	NA	CSVEDHVGGTEAFF	TGCAGCGTTGAAGATCACGTAGGGGGGACTGAAGCTTTCTTT
TRBJ2-7	TRBV28	many	TRBD1	CASSKGTGGHEQYF	TGTGCCAGCAGTAAGGGGACAGGGGGCCACGAGCAGTACTTC
TRBJ2-7	TRBV5-1	few	NA	CASSTGAGPLYEQYF	TGCGCCAGCTCCACGGGGGCGGGCCCACTCTACGAGCAGTACTTC
TRBJ1-1	TRBV20-1	few	NA	CSAGGVAEAFF	TGCAGTGCTGGAGGGGTGGCTGAAGCTTTCTTT
TRBJ2-5	TRBV5-1	NA	NA	CASSLGHLTQGGAETQYF	TGCGCCAGCAGCTTGGGACACCTTACTCAGGGTGGTGCCGAGACCCAGTACTTC
TRBJ2-6	TRBV30	NA	NA	CAWSIMPLSGANVLTF	TGTGCCTGGAGCATAATGCCCCTCTCTGGGGCCAACGTCCTGACTTTC
TRBJ1-2	TRBV6-1	NA	NA	CASTPTAYGYTF	TGTGCCAGCACCCCCACGGCCTATGGCTACACCTTC
TRBJ2-7	TRBV7-2	many	NA	CASSLAGRVDYPYEQYF	TGTGCCAGCAGCTTGGCAGGGCGGGTCGACTACCCGTACGAGCAGTACTTC
TRBJ2-7	TRBV3-1	few	NA	CASSQDGASGSGYF	TGTGCCAGCAGCCAAGATGGGGCCTCAGGGAGCGGCTACTTC
TRBJ2-7	TRBV27	NA	TRBD1	CASSPWGQASYEQYF	TGTGCCAGCAGTCCCTGGGGACAGGCATCCTACGAGCAGTACTTC
TRBJ2-3	TRBV7-2	NA	TRBD2	CASSFKRGSPTDTQYF	TGTGCCAGCAGCTTCAAGCGGGGCTCGCCCACAGATACGCAGTATTTT
TRBJ2-1	TRBV5-1	NA	TRBD1	CATTGGTGGYNEQFF	TGCGCCACCACAGGAGGGACAGGGGGTTACAATGAGCAGTTCTTC
TRBJ2-3	TRBV2	few	NA	CASQDRQGADTQYF	TGTGCCAGCCAGGACCGTCAAGGCGCAGATACGCAGTATTTT
TRBJ2-2	TRBV7-8	many	NA	CASSLVQGTNTGELFF	TGTGCCAGCAGCTTAGTACAGGGTACGAACACCGGGGAGCTGTTTTTT
TRBJ2-3	TRBV29-1	few	NA	CSVEVATRVTDTQYF	TGCAGCGTTGAGGTGGCTACACGAGTCACAGATACGCAGTATTTT
TRBJ2-7	TRBV30	many	NA	CAWSRGDRKYF	TGTGCCTGGAGTCGGGGGGACAGGAAGTACTTC
TRBJ2-2	TRBV6-1	NA	NA	CASSVPPVGANTGELFF	TGTGCCAGCAGTGTCCCCCCGGTTGGAGCGAACACCGGGGAGCTGTTTTTT
TRBJ2-6	TRBV14	NA	NA	CASSRGELGANVLTF	TGTGCCAGCAGCCGGGGAGAGCTTGGGGCCAACGTCCTGACTTTC
TRBJ2-7	TRBV4-1	NA	NA	CASSQDSLASYEQYF	TGCGCCAGCAGCCAAGATTCGCTAGCATCTTACGAGCAGTACTTC
TRBJ2-5	TRBV20-1	many	TRBD1	CSARVRPGGETQYF	TGCAGTGCTAGAGTGCGGCCAGGGGGCGAGACCCAGTACTTC
TRBJ2-5	TRBV7-6	many	NA	CASSSSAGQRQTQYF	TGTGCCAGCAGCTCTTCCGCCGGTCAACGGCAGACCCAGTACTTC
TRBJ2-2	TRBV7-9	few	NA	CASSKIGELFF	TGTGCCAGCAGCAAGATCGGGGAGCTGTTTTTT
TRBJ1-5	TRBV7-8	many	NA	CASSTPGRSNQPQHF	TGTGCCAGCAGCACTCCGGGACGGTCCAATCAGCCCCAGCATTTT
TRBJ2-1	TRBV5-1	few	NA	CASRRDGDSSREQFF	TGCGCCAGCAGACGCGACGGAGACTCTAGCCGTGAGCAGTTCTTC
TRBJ2-7	TRBV20-1	NA	NA	CSAGGAKNEQYF	TGCAGTGCTGGGGGGGCGAAGAACGAGCAGTACTTC
TRBJ2-7	TRBV20-1	few	TRBD2	CSARDLSGRPREQYF	TGCAGTGCTAGAGATCTTAGCGGGAGGCCGAGGGAGCAGTACTTC
TRBJ2-5	TRBV19	many	TRBD1	CASSPGTAKKETQYF	TGTGCCAGTAGTCCCGGGACAGCCAAGAAGGAGACCCAGTACTTC
TRBJ1-1	TRBV20-1	once	NA	CSASSQYEAFF	TGCAGTGCTAGCTCGCAGTATGAAGCTTTCTTT
TRBJ2-7	TRBV4-1	NA	NA	CASGDGVYEQYF	TGCGCCAGCGGCGACGGGGTCTACGAGCAGTACTTC
TRBJ2-7	TRBV5-5	many	TRBD2	CASSHPAGGRYEQYF	TGTGCCAGCAGCCACCCAGCGGGAGGAAGATACGAGCAGTACTTC